What follows is one T cell receptor (beta chain) and its context. Germline values: CDR1 LGHNT, CDR2 FRNRAP. This CDR3 has 16 residues. The V gene lost 6 bases and the J gene lost 3 bases, with 17 bases spanning the gap. This record comes from a study of blood T cell repertoires in COVID-19. Study as a whole: Donors in the United States, Italy and Spain gave samples during acute or convalescent COVID-19. T cells, B-cell-depleted T cells, or PBMCs supplied cDNA or gDNA.

How the authors handled the data: Quantification of nucleated cells was approximated via reference gene primer amplification. Assay: immunoSEQ multiplex PCR; the TCRdb copy retains only in-frame clones and omits some. From that table come the V and J calls and clone size; the DNA was used to work out D and trimming. The table shows about 380,000 clones, with 85% occurring only once. The receptor's source is a woman aged 18-29 years with acute or convalescent COVID-19. What was sequenced was peripheral blood. The chain has TRBV12-5 and TRBJ1-4; weak D call: TRBD1 (5 bases). For the CDR3, the DNA is TGTGCTAGTGGCCGGTCCCTGGGGGGAGCTAATGAAAAACTGTTTTTT. It codes for CASGRSLGGANEKLFF.